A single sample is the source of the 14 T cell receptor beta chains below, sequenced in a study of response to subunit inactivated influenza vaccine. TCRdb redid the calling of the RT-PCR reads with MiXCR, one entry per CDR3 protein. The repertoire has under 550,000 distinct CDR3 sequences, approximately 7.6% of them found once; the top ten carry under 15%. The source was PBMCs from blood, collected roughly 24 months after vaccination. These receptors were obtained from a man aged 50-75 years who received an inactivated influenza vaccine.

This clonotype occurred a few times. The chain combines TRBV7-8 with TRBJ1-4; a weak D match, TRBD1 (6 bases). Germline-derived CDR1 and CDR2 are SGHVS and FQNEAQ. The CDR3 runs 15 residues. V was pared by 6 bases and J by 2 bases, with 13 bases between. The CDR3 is CASRPPTGTNEKLFF. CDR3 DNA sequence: TGTGCCAGCAGACCCCCTACAGGGACTAATGAAAAACTGTTTTTT. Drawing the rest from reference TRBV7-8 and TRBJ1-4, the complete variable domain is GAGVSQSPRYKVAKRGQDVALRCDPISGHVSLFWYQQALGQGPEFLTYFQNEAQLDKSGLPSDRFFAERPEGSVSTLKIQRTQQEDSAVYLCASRPPTGTNEKLFFGSGTQLSVL.

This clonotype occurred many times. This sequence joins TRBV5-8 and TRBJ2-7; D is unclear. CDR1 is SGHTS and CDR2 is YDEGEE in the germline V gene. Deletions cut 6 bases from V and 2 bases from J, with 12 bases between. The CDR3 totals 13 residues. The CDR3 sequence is CASNPDSTYEQYF. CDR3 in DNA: TGTGCCAGCAATCCAGACTCCACCTACGAGCAGTACTTC.

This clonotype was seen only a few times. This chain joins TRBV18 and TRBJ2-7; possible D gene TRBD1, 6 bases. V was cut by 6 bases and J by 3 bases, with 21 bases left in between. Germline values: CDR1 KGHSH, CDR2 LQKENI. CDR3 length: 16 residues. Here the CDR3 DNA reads TGTGCCAGCTCGCAATACAGGGAAGTGAGGCTCTACGAGCAGTACTTC. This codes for CASSQYREVRLYEQYF.

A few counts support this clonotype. DNA for the CDR3: TGCGCCAGCAGCCAAGAATCGGTTTACAATGAGCAGTTCTTC. Amino acids: CASSQESVYNEQFF. This chain links TRBV4-3 with TRBJ2-1, with D hard to call. The V end was cut by 0 bases, the J end by 4 bases, with 7 bases between. CDR3 length equals 14 residues. Germline V gene data show CDR1 as LGHNA and CDR2 as YSLEER.

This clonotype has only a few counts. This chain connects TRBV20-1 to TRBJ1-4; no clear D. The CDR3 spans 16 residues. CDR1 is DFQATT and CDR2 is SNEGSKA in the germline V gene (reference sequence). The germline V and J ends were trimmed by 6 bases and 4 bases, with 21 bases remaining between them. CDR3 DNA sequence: TGCAGTGCCATCTACCGGCCCCGCAGGCTTAATGAAAAACTGTTTTTT. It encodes CSAIYRPRRLNEKLFF.

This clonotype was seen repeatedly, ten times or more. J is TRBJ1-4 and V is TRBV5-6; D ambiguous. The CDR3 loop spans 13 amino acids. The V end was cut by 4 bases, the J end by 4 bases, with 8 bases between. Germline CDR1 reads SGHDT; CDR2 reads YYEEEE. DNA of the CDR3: TGTGCCAGCAGCCATCGGGATAATGAAAAACTGTTTTTT. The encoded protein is CASSHRDNEKLFF.

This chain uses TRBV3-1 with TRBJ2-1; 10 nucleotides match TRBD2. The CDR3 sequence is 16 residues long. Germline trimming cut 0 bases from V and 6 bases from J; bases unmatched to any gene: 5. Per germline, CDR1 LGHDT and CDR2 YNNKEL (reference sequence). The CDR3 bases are TGTGCCAGCAGCCAAGAACGCCTAGCGGGAGCCAATGAGCAGTTCTTC. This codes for CASSQERLAGANEQFF.

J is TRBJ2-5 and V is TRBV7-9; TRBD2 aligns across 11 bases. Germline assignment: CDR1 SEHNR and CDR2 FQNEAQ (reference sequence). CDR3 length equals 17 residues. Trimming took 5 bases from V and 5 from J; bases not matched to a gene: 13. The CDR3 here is CASSRLGLAGGKETQYF. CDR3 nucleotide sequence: TGTGCCAGCAGCCGCTTAGGGCTAGCGGGAGGAAAGGAGACCCAGTACTTC.

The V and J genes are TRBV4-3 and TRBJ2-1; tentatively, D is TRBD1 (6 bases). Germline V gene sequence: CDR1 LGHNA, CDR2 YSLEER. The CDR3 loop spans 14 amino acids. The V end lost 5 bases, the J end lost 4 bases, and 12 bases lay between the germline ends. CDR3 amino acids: CASSTYRAYNEQFF. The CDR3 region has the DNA TGCGCCAGCAGCACGTACAGGGCATACAATGAGCAGTTCTTC.

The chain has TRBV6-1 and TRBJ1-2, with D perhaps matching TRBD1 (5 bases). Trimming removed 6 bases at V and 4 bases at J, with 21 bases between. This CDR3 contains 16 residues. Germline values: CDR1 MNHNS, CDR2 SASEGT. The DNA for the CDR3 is TGTGCCAGCAGCCGTACGACGGGGGTGGGGGGCTATGGCTACACCTTC. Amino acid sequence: CASSRTTGVGGYGYTF.

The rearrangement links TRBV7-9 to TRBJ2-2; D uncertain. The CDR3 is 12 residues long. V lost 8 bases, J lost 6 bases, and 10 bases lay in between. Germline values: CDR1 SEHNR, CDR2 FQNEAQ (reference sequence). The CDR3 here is CASVLFPGELFF. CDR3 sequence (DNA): TGTGCCAGCGTGCTGTTTCCCGGGGAGCTGTTTTTT.

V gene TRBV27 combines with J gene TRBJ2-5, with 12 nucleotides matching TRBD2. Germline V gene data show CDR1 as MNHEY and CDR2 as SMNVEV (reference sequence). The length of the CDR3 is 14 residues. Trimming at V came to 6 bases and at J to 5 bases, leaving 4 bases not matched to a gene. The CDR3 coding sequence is TGTGCCAGCAGAGGACTAGCGGGGTTTGAGACCCAGTACTTC. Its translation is CASRGLAGFETQYF.

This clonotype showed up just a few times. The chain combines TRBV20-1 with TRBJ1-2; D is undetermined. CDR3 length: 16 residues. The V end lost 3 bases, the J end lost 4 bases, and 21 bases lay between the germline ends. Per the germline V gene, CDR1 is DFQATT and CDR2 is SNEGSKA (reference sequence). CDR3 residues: CSASSNIGRERYGYTF. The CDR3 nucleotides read TGCAGTGCTAGCTCCAATATCGGGAGGGAACGCTATGGCTACACCTTC.

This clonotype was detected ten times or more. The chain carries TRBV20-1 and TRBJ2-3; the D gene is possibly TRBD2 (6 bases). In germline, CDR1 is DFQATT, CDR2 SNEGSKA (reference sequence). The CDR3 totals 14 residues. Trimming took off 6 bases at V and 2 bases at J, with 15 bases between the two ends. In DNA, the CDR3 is TGCAGTGCCCAGGAGGGACGGTCCACAGATACGCAGTATTTT. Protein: CSAQEGRSTDTQYF.